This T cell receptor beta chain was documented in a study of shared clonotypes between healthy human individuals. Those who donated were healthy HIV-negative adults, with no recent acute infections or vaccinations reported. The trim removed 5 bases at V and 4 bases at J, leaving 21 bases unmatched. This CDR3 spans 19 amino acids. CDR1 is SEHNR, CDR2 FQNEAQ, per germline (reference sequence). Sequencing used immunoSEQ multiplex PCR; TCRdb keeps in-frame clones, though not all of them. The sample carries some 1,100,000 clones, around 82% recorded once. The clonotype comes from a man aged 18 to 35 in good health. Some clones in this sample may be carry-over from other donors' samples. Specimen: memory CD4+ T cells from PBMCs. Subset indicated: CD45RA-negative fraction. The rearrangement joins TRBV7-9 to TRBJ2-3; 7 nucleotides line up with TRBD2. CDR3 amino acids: CASSPPRASGASVPDTQYF. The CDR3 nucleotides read TGTGCCAGCAGCCCCCCGAGGGCTAGCGGTGCTAGTGTCCCAGATACGCAGTATTTT.